This TCR beta chain is from a study of blood T cell repertoires in COVID-19. Study overall: The United States, Italy and Spain were the sources of the acute and convalescent COVID-19 samples.

Trimming removed 0 bases from V and 4 bases from J, with 9 bases in between. Germline V lookup: CDR1 MNHNY, CDR2 SVGAGI (reference sequence). This CDR3 has 14 amino acids. Original handling: Amplified reference gene primers provided the basis for estimating nucleated cell counts. TCRdb keeps only in-frame clones here, not all; method: immunoSEQ multiplex PCR. V, J and clone size derive from that table, while D and trimming were established from the DNA sequence. Of around 300,000 clones listed, 75% to 90% are singletons. The receptor comes from a woman younger than 45 with active or convalescent COVID-19. The chain uses TRBV6-6 and TRBJ1-2; D might be TRBD1 (6 bases). Sequencing used peripheral blood. The CDR3 DNA follows: TGTGCCAGCAGTTACTCTGGACAGCTCTATGGCTACACCTTC. It encodes CASSYSGQLYGYTF.